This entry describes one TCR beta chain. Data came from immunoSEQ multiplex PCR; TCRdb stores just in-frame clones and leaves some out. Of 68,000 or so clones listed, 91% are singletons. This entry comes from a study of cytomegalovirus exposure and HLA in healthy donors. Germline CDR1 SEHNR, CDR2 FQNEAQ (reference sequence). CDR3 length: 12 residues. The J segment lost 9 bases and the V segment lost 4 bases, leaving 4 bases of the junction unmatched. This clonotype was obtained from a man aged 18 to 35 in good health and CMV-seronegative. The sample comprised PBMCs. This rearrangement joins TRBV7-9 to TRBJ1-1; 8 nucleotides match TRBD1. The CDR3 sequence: CASSWDRNKAFF. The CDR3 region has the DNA TGTGCCAGCAGCTGGGACAGGAACAAAGCTTTCTTT.